These 24 T cell receptor beta chains originate from one sample sequenced in a study of CD8 T cells in ankylosing spondylitis. Study-wide findings and caveats: Within ankylosing spondylitis blood, a TCR beta motif made up of seven to nine highly homologous variants appeared to be characteristic.

Their specific antigens are unknown. TCRdb recomputed calls from the 5' RACE reads with MiXCR, one row per CDR3 protein. The sample includes more than 250,000 distinct CDR3 sequences, approximately 8% of them seen just once. Sequencing was carried out using blood, either unsorted or a sorted T cell fraction (not recorded which). The receptors shown here come from a male donor with ankylosing spondylitis.

This clonotype has ten or more counts. The junction departs from germline at one end; a sequencing error may be responsible. The chain is built from TRBV5-1 and TRBJ1-2; weak D call: TRBD1 (5 bases). Germline CDR1 is SGHRS and CDR2 is YFSETQ. CDR3 size: 11 residues. DNA for the CDR3: TGCGCCAGCAGACTAACAGGACTTCAAACTTTC. It encodes CASRLTGLQTF. Full variable domain (missing parts from reference TRBV5-1 and TRBJ1-2): KAGVTQTPRYLIKTRGQQVTLSCSPISGHRSVSWYQQTPGQGLQFLFEYFSETQRNKGNFPGRFSGRQFSNSRSEMNVSTLELGDSALYLCASRLTGLQTFGSGTRLTVV.

At least ten counts were recorded for this clonotype. The chain is built from TRBV25-1 and TRBJ2-7, with TRBD1 identical over 7 bases. Germline CDR1 reads MGHDK; CDR2 reads SYGVNS. The CDR3 is 14 residues long. Germline trimming cut 2 bases from V and 8 bases from J; bases unmatched to any gene: 9. CDR3 residues: CASSELDRAAKQYF. The CDR3 DNA follows: TGTGCCAGCAGTGAACTTGACAGGGCTGCTAAGCAGTACTTC.

V gene TRBV7-2 combines with J gene TRBJ2-1; no clear D. The CDR3 contains 14 residues. V was trimmed by 4 bases and J by 9 bases, leaving 16 bases between them. Germline loops: CDR1 SGHTA, CDR2 FQGNSA. CDR3 residues: CASSSTVRLSEQFF. The CDR3, as DNA: TGTGCCAGCAGCTCTACGGTCCGACTTAGTGAGCAGTTCTTC.

This clonotype was detected once. The CDR3: CASRSGTGSYEQYF. CDR3 sequence (DNA): TGTGCCAGCAGATCCGGGACAGGGTCCTACGAGCAGTACTTC. J is TRBJ2-7 and V is TRBV13; TRBD1 matches 9 bases. The CDR3 consists of 14 residues. After removal of 6 bases from V and 1 base from J, the junction contained 4 bases not matched to a gene. Germline assignment: CDR1 PRHDT and CDR2 FYEKMQ (reference sequence). Full variable domain (rest looked up from reference TRBV13 and TRBJ2-7): AAGVIQSPRHLIKEKRETATLKCYPIPRHDTVYWYQQGPGQDPQFLISFYEKMQSDKGSIPDRFSAQQFSDYHSELNMSSLELGDSALYFCASRSGTGSYEQYFGPGTRLTVT.

This clonotype has just a few counts. V is TRBV18 and J is TRBJ1-6; D not resolved. CDR3 size: 15 residues. V lost 2 bases and J lost 9, with 14 bases in between. Germline assignment: CDR1 KGHSH and CDR2 LQKENI. The CDR3 spells CASSPRDGGSSPLHF. The CDR3 DNA reads as TGTGCCAGCTCACCAAGGGATGGCGGTAGTTCACCCCTCCACTTT.

The sample holds many counts of this clonotype. The chain uses TRBV29-1 and TRBJ2-1; 11 positions agree with TRBD2. The germline gives CDR1 SQVTM, CDR2 ANQGSEA. The CDR3 runs to 15 residues. Germline trimming cut 1 base from V and 8 bases from J; bases unmatched to any gene: 7. This CDR3 is CSVEVLAGVVHEQFF. Written as DNA, the CDR3 is TGCAGCGTTGAAGTACTAGCGGGAGTTGTCCATGAGCAGTTCTTC.

The chain joins TRBV20-1 to TRBJ1-2; D is possibly TRBD1 (6 bases). This CDR3 contains 11 residues. Per the germline V gene, CDR1 is DFQATT and CDR2 is SNEGSKA (reference sequence). The V and J ends lost 6 bases and 6 bases respectively, with 11 bases between them. CDR3 sequence (DNA): TGCAGTGCCAGGACAGTCCATGGCTACACCTTC. Translation gives CSARTVHGYTF.

This chain links TRBV7-8 with TRBJ2-3; D ambiguous. The germline V gene has CDR1 SGHVS and CDR2 FQNEAQ. The V end lost 2 bases, the J end lost 0 bases, and 6 bases lay between the germline ends. The CDR3 has 14 amino acids. CDR3 region: CASSLLLSTDTQYF. The CDR3 nucleotides are TGTGCCAGCAGCTTACTCCTGAGCACAGATACGCAGTATTTT.

The chain combines TRBV6-2 or TRBV6-3 with TRBJ2-1; D is unclear. Trimming shortened V by 6 bases and J by 9 bases, and 9 bases separated the two germline ends. CDR3 length equals 11 residues. Germline V gene data show CDR1 as MNHEY and CDR2 as SVGEGT. CDR3 nucleotide sequence: TGTGCCAGCAGCTCCGGGCTTGAGCAGTTCTTC. Translating gives CASSSGLEQFF.

Many counts were recorded for this clonotype. The chain links TRBV12-3 or TRBV12-4 to TRBJ1-5, with 10 nucleotides matching TRBD1. The junction had 10 bases not matched to a gene; V was cut back by 6 bases and J by 5 bases. The CDR3 covers 16 residues. The CDR3 here is CASSTAGTGDYQPQHF. CDR3 nucleotides: TGTGCCAGCAGCACCGCCGGGACAGGGGACTATCAGCCCCAGCATTTT.

This clonotype has ten or more counts. The chain has TRBV18 and TRBJ2-3; maybe TRBD1 (5 bases). Trimming removed 2 bases at V and 5 bases at J, with 14 bases between. The CDR3 has 15 amino acids. CDR1 and CDR2 (germline): KGHSH, LQKENI. The CDR3 reads CASSPRQGPGDTQYF. DNA of the CDR3: TGTGCCAGCTCACCAAGGCAGGGTCCAGGAGATACGCAGTATTTT. Combining the CDR3 with reference TRBV18 and TRBJ2-3 gives the whole variable domain NAGVMQNPRHLVRRRGQEARLRCSPMKGHSHVYWYRQLPEEGLKFMVYLQKENIIDESGMPKERFSAEFPKEGPSILRIQQVVRGDSAAYFCASSPRQGPGDTQYFGPGTRLTVL.

The rearrangement uses TRBV28 and TRBJ1-1; 8 positions match TRBD1. The CDR3 runs to 13 residues. CDR1 is MDHEN and CDR2 is SYDVKM in the germline V gene. The ends lost 3 bases at V and 11 bases at J; junction bases unmatched: 8. In DNA, the CDR3 is TGTGCCAGCAGTTTCAGGGGGCGACCAACCGCTTTCTTT. Protein: CASSFRGRPTAFF. Full variable domain (outside the CDR3, taken from reference TRBV28 and TRBJ1-1): DVKVTQSSRYLVKRTGEKVFLECVQDMDHENMFWYRQDPGLGLRLIYFSYDVKMKEKGDIPEGYSVSREKKERFSLILESASTNQTSMYLCASSFRGRPTAFFGQGTRLTVV.

This clonotype was observed a few times. The CDR3: CASSLIFLETQYF. CDR3 DNA: TGCGCCAGCAGCTTGATCTTTCTGGAGACCCAGTACTTC. This rearrangement joins TRBV5-1 to TRBJ2-5; no definite D call. The CDR3 totals 13 residues. Germline-derived CDR1 and CDR2 are SGHRS and YFSETQ. The ends were cut back, 1 base at V and 5 bases at J, with 9 bases in the middle. The whole variable domain, filled in from reference TRBV5-1 and TRBJ2-5, reads KAGVTQTPRYLIKTRGQQVTLSCSPISGHRSVSWYQQTPGQGLQFLFEYFSETQRNKGNFPGRFSGRQFSNSRSEMNVSTLELGDSALYLCASSLIFLETQYFGPGTRLLVL.

The rearrangement joins TRBV6-2 or TRBV6-3 to TRBJ2-2; TRBD2 matches 15 bases. There are 18 residues in the CDR3. Germline assignment: CDR1 MNHEY and CDR2 SVGEGT. The V and J ends lost 11 bases and 0 bases, in that order; junction bases with no gene match: 10. The CDR3 DNA sequence: TGTGCCGGGGGACTAGCGGGAGGTCCCCGCCCGAACACCGGGGAGCTGTTTTTT. Translation gives CAGGLAGGPRPNTGELFF.

V usage is TRBV7-3 and J usage is TRBJ2-2; D gene unclear. CDR1 SGHTA and CDR2 FQGTGA come from the germline V gene. The V end was cut by 5 bases, the J end by 0 bases, with 10 bases between. This CDR3 is built from 15 residues. The DNA of the CDR3 is TGTGCCAGCAGCCCGGTGCCCGCGAACACCGGGGAGCTGTTTTTT. Translating gives CASSPVPANTGELFF.

CDR3 sequence (DNA): TGCGCCAGCAGCTTGGCAGACAGTAGCACTGAAGCTTTCTTT. Encoded protein: CASSLADSSTEAFF. This sequence joins TRBV5-1 and TRBJ1-1; perhaps TRBD1 as D (5 bases). This CDR3 comprises 14 residues. The germline V gene encodes CDR1 SGHRS and CDR2 YFSETQ. Trimming removed 0 bases at V and 4 bases at J, with 10 bases between.

There are a few counts of this clonotype. The chain employs TRBV20-1 and TRBJ2-3, with 7 bases aligning to TRBD1. V lost 2 bases to trimming and J lost 3 bases; unmatched junction nucleotides: 14. The germline V gene has CDR1 DFQATT and CDR2 SNEGSKA (reference sequence). The CDR3 extends over 17 amino acids. CDR3 protein: CSARIYQTGIITDTQYF. As DNA, the CDR3 is TGCAGTGCTAGAATCTACCAGACAGGGATCATTACAGATACGCAGTATTTT.

This clonotype appeared many times. CDR3 amino acids: CSARRDEEKLFF. In DNA, the CDR3 is TGCAGTGCTAGAAGGGACGAGGAAAAACTGTTTTTT. This chain joins TRBV20-1 and TRBJ1-4, with D perhaps TRBD1 (5 bases). Trimming stripped 2 bases from V and 8 bases from J, with 9 bases between. Germline values: CDR1 DFQATT, CDR2 SNEGSKA (reference sequence). The CDR3 covers 12 residues.

The genes are TRBV5-6 and TRBJ1-1; a possible D gene is TRBD1 (5 bases). The germline V gene encodes CDR1 SGHDT and CDR2 YYEEEE. With 4 bases removed from V and 5 bases from J, the gap between germline ends came to 15 bases. The CDR3 has 14 residues. The chain's CDR3 is CASSLRRGVTEAFF. The CDR3 nucleotides are TGTGCCAGCAGCCTCCGCCGGGGCGTAACTGAAGCTTTCTTT.

The J gene is TRBJ1-2, the V gene TRBV5-1, with D possibly matching TRBD1 (6 bases). Germline V CDR1 and CDR2: SGHRS, YFSETQ. The CDR3 consists of 19 residues. Deletions cut 4 bases from V and 4 bases from J, with 29 bases between. CDR3 residues: CASSLVRGRMDEIRYGYTF. DNA of the CDR3: TGCGCCAGCAGCCTGGTGCGGGGGCGGATGGACGAGATACGCTATGGCTACACCTTC.

This clonotype was seen a handful of times. The chain couples TRBV30 to TRBJ1-5, with TRBD1 matching over 9 bases. V trimming: 2 bases; J trimming: 4 bases; junction bases outside the gene matches: 6. The CDR3 is made up of 15 amino acids. CDR1 GTSNPN and CDR2 SVGIG come from the germline V gene (reference sequence). As DNA, the CDR3 is TGTGCCTGGAGTCCCGGGACAGGGCGGAATCAGCCCCAGCATTTT. Protein: CAWSPGTGRNQPQHF.

In this sample, this clonotype turned up many times. The rearrangement joins TRBV23-1 to TRBJ2-1; 10 nucleotides match TRBD2. TRBV23-1 is an open reading frame whose function is uncertain. This CDR3 is 15 amino acids long. The V gene end was trimmed by 7 bases and the J gene end by 0 bases; junction bases not matched to a gene: 3. For the CDR3, the DNA is TGCGCCAGCAAAGCTAGCGGGAGCTCCTACAATGAGCAGTTCTTC. It translates to CASKASGSSYNEQFF.

The table lists this clonotype with a few counts. The genes are TRBV7-9 and TRBJ2-1, with 10 positions matching TRBD2. J lost 5 bases, V lost 5 bases, and 6 bases had no gene match. Germline V gene data show CDR1 as SEHNR and CDR2 as FQNEAQ (reference sequence). This CDR3 is built from 15 residues. CDR3 protein: CASSPGLATNNEQFF. In DNA, the CDR3 is TGTGCCAGCAGCCCGGGACTAGCGACAAACAATGAGCAGTTCTTC.

This clonotype has more than one count but fewer than ten. V and J are TRBV20-1 and TRBJ2-5; TRBD2 agrees at 9 bases. The CDR3 covers 14 residues. The V segment lost 5 bases and the J segment 5 bases; nucleotides outside the gene matches: 9. The germline V gene has CDR1 DFQATT and CDR2 SNEGSKA (reference sequence). In nucleotides, the CDR3 is TGCAGTGCTCACCCCGCGGGGGGGAGGGAGACCCAGTACTTC. Its protein is CSAHPAGGRETQYF.